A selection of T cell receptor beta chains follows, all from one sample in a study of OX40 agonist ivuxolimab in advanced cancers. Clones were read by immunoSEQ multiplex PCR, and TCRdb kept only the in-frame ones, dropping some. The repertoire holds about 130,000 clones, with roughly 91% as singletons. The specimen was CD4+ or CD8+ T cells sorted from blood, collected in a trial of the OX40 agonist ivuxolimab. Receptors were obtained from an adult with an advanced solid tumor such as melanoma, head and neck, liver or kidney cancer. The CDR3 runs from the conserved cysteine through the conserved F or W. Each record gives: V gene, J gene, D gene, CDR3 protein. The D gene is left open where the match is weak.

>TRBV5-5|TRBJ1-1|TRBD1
CASSPDRAVYAFF
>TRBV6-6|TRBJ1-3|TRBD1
CASSPGPTGGNTIYF
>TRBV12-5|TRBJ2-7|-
CASGLARVKYF
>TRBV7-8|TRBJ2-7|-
CASSSLGRSSYEQYF
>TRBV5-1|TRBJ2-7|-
CASSLSGADYEQYF
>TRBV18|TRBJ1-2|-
CASSLLDGNYGYTF
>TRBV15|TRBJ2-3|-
CATSRVTDTQYF
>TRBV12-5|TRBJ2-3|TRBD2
CASGLGLAGADTQYF
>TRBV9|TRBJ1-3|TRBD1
CASSVDRVSGNTIYF
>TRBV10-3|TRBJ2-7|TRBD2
CAISEWTSGRGGPGEQYF
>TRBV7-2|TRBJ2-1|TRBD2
CASSLLAGARGEQFF
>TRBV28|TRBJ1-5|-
CASSLPAGAGQPQHF
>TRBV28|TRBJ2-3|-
CASSFWGDTQYF
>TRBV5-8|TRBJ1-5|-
CASSPPGFGINQPQHF
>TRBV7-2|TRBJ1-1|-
CASSLGGAGVVNTEAFF
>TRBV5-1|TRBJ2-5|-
CASTIAPGKTQYF
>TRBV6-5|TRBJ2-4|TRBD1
CASSYAGQGAKNIQYF
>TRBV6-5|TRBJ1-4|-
CASSYSGGTGEKLFF
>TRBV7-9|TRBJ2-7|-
CASSLARGPHEQYF
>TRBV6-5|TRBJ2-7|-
CASSYSKSWGNYEQYF
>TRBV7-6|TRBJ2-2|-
CATRRVTGELFF
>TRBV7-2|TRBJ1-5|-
CASSLWGYSRPQHF
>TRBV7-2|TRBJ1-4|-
CASSLDPVEGRKLFF
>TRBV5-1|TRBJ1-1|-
CASSLGHGGGTEAFF
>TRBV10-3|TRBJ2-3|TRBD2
CAISGERGGGTDTQYF
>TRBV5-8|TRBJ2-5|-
CASSSRVSVTETQYF
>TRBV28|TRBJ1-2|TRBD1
CASSLPGQSQNYGYTF
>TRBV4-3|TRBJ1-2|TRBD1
CASSQGGQHYGYTF
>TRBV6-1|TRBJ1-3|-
CASSDVGGNTIYF
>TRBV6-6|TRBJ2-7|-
CASSYRQAYEQYF
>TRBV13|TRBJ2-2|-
CASRNNKWGANTGELFF
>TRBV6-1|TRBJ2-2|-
CASSEEFFGELFF
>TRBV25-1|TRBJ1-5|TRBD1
CASSGGGGGSSQPQHF
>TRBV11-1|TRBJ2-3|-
CASSPILGVRGTQYF
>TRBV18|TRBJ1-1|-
CASSPGQLNTEAFF
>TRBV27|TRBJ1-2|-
CASSLRGSHGYTF
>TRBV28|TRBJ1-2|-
CASSSNREDGYTF
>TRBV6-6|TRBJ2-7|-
CASSYSPDSYEQYF
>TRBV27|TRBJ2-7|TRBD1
CASSSSPGQVASYEQYF
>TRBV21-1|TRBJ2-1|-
CASSRTGLAAEGEQFF
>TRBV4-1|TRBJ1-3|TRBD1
CASSQDRGGRNTIYF
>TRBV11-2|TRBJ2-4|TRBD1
CASSSSGTGVRYF
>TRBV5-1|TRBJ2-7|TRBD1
CASSLVGTVSYEQYF
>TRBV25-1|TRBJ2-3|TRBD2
CASSEVGGGTDTQYF
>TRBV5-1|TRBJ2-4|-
CASSFGDGLAKNIQYF
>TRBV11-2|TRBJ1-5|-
CASSLGGLSNQPQHF
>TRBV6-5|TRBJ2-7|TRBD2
CASSGTSGRYYEQYF
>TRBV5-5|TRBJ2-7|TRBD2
CASSLGTSGRSGLGYEQYF
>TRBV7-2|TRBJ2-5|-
CASSPAKGETQYF